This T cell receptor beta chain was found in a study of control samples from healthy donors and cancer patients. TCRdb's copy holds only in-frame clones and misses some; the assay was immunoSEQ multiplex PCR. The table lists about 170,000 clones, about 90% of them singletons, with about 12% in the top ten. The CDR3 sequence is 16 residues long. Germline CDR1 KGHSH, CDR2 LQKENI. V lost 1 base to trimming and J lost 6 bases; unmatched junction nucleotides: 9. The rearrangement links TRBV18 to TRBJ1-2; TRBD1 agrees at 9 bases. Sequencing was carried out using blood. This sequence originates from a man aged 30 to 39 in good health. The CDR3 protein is CASSPLGQGLNDGYTF. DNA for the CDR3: TGTGCCAGCTCACCACTAGGACAGGGGCTTAATGATGGCTACACCTTC.